A single sample gave rise to the 8 T cell receptor beta chains below, sequenced in a study of blood T cell repertoires in COVID-19. Generated by immunoSEQ multiplex PCR, the TCRdb table keeps only in-frame clones and is missing some. The repertoire holds roughly 210,000 clones, with around 80% as singletons. The sequenced sample consisted of peripheral blood. Receptors originate from a woman over 75 with COVID-19, enrolled during active disease.

The chain links TRBV28 to TRBJ1-2; 11 bases agree with TRBD1. CDR1 is MDHEN, CDR2 SYDVKM, per germline. The CDR3 has 17 residues. Trimming took 4 bases from V and 0 from J; bases not matched to a gene: 7. CDR3 bases: TGTGCCAGCAGTTCCGCAAAGGGACAGGGGGCTAACTATGGCTACACCTTC. Translated: CASSSAKGQGANYGYTF.

This clone has just one count. The chain carries TRBV2 and TRBJ2-7; 7 nucleotides agree with TRBD1. CDR3 length: 14 amino acids. The V segment lost 2 bases and the J segment 9 bases; nucleotides outside the gene matches: 10. From germline, CDR1 is SNHLY and CDR2 FYNNEI. CDR3 DNA: TGTGCCAGCAGTGAAAGGACAGGCCGGGTCGGGCAGTACTTC. It translates to CASSERTGRVGQYF.

The chain employs TRBV6-9 and TRBJ2-7, with 9 bases identical to TRBD2. Germline CDR1 and CDR2: MNHGY and SVAAGI. The V gene end was trimmed by 4 bases and the J gene end by 2 bases; junction bases not matched to a gene: 6. This CDR3 has 15 amino acids. The DNA for the CDR3 is TGTGCCAGCAGTTGGACGCGGGGGGGCACCTACGAGCAGTACGTC. It specifies CASSWTRGGTYEQYV.

The gene calls are TRBV4-3 and TRBJ1-6, with 9 bases fitting TRBD1. Germline V gene lookup returns CDR1 LGHNA and CDR2 YSLEER. This CDR3 is 21 amino acids long. After removal of 0 bases from V and 6 bases from J, the junction contained 18 bases not matched to a gene. Here the CDR3 reads CASSQDFQDRGASLFNSPLHF. The CDR3 DNA follows: TGCGCCAGCAGCCAAGATTTTCAGGACAGGGGAGCAAGTCTTTTTAATTCACCCCTCCACTTT.

In its sample, this clone was seen a few times. The chain combines TRBV24-1 with TRBJ2-2; D might be TRBD2 (5 bases). Trimming stripped 7 bases from V and 5 bases from J, with 7 bases between. Germline V gene data show CDR1 as KGHDR and CDR2 as SFDVKD. The CDR3 loop spans 12 amino acids. The CDR3: CATRTGTGELFF. CDR3 coding DNA: TGTGCCACCAGGACGGGGACCGGGGAGCTGTTTTTT.

The chain uses TRBV28 and TRBJ1-5; no firm D call. V shed 7 bases and J shed 2 bases, with 12 bases lying between them. The CDR3 extends over 14 amino acids. The germline CDR1 and CDR2 sequences are MDHEN and SYDVKM. The CDR3 nucleotides are TGTGCCAGCATCCCGGGTTCGGGCAATCAGCCCCAGCATTTT. Translation: CASIPGSGNQPQHF.

This chain joins TRBV10-3 and TRBJ2-5, with TRBD2 as a possible D gene (6 bases). V was trimmed by 0 bases and J by 4 bases, leaving 12 bases between them. The germline gives CDR1 ENHRY, CDR2 SYGVKD. This CDR3 region has 15 residues. The CDR3 reads CAISESAVAAETQYF. The DNA for the CDR3 is TGTGCCATCAGTGAGTCGGCGGTAGCGGCAGAGACCCAGTACTTC.

The chain uses TRBV6-2 or TRBV6-3 and TRBJ1-4; D uncertain. The CDR3 has 16 amino acids. With 0 bases removed from V and 8 bases from J, the gap between germline ends came to 16 bases. CDR1 and CDR2 (germline): MNHEY, SVGEGT. CDR3 nucleotides: TGTGCCAGCAGTTACTCGAGTCGGGGTTCTCGGGAAAAACTGTTTTTT. This gives the protein CASSYSSRGSREKLFF.